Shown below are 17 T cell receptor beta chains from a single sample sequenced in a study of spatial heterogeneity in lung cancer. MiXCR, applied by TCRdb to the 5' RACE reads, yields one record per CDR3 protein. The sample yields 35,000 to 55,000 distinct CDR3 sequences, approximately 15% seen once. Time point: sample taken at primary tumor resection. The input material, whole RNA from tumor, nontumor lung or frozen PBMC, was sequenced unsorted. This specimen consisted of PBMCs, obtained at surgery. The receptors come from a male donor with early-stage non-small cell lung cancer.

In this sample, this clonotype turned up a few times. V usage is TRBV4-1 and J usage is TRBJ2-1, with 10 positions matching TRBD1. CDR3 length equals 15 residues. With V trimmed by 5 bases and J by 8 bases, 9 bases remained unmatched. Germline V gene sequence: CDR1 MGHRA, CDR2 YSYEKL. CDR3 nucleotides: TGCGCCAGCAGCAACCGACAGGGGGCTATCGATGAGCAGTTCTTC. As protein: CASSNRQGAIDEQFF.

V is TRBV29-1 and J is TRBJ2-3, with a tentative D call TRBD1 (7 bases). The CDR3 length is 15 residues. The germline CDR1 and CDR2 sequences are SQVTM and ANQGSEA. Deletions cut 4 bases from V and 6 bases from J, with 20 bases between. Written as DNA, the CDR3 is TGCAGCGTTGGGGGGGCTGACAGGGACGATGATACGCAGTATTTT. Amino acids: CSVGGADRDDDTQYF.

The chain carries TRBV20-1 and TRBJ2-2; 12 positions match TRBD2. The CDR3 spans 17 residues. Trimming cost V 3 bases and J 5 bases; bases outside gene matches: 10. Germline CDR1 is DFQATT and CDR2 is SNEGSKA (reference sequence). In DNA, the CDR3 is TGCAGTGCTAGCCGAGCTAGCGGGGGGGCTTCTACCGGGGAGCTGTTTTTT. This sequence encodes CSASRASGGASTGELFF.

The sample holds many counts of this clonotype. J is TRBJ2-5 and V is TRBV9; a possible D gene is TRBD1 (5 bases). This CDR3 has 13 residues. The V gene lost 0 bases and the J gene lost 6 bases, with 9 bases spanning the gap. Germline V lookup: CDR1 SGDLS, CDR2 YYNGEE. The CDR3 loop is CASSVDQGQTQYF. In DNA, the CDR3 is TGTGCCAGCAGCGTAGACCAGGGTCAGACCCAGTACTTC.

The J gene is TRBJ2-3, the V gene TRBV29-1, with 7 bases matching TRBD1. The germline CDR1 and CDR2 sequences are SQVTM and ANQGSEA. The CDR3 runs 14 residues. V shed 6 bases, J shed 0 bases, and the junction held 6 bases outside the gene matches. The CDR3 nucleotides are TGCAGCGTCACCGGGACAGAGAGCACAGATACGCAGTATTTT. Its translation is CSVTGTESTDTQYF.

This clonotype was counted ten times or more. CDR3 protein: CSVNMGSGNQPQHF. The CDR3, as DNA: TGCAGCGTCAATATGGGAAGTGGCAATCAGCCCCAGCATTTT. V is TRBV29-1 and J is TRBJ1-5; D is uncertain. Per the germline V gene, CDR1 is SQVTM and CDR2 is ANQGSEA. This CDR3 has 14 amino acids. V lost 6 bases to trimming and J lost 2 bases, with 14 bases between them. Combining the CDR3 with reference TRBV29-1 and TRBJ1-5 gives the whole variable domain SAVISQKPSRDICQRGTSLTIQCQVDSQVTMMFWYRQQPGQSLTLIATANQGSEATYESGFVIDKFPISRPNLTFSTLTVSNMSPEDSSIYLCSVNMGSGNQPQHFGDGTRLSIL.

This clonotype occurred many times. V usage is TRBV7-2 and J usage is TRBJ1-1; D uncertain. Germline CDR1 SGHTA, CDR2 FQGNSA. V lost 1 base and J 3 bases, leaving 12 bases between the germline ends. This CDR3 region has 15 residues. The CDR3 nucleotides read TGTGCCAGCAGCTTAGTCGAGGTCAGAGACACTGAAGCTTTCTTT. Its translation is CASSLVEVRDTEAFF.

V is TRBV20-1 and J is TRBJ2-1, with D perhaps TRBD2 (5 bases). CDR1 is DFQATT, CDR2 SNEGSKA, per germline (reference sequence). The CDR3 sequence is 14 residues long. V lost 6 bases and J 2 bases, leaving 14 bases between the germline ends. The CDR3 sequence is CSADHGVPYNEQFF. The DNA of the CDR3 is TGCAGTGCGGATCACGGGGTTCCCTACAATGAGCAGTTCTTC.

The chain's CDR3 is CASSLGAQEGGRTPLHF. The CDR3 region has the DNA TGTGCCAGCAGCTTGGGGGCCCAGGAAGGGGGCAGGACACCCCTCCACTTT. This chain links TRBV5-4 with TRBJ1-6, with TRBD1 matching over 7 bases. The CDR3 has 17 residues. After removal of 0 bases from V and 11 bases from J, the junction contained 14 bases not matched to a gene. CDR1 is SGHNT and CDR2 is YYREEE in the germline V gene (reference sequence).

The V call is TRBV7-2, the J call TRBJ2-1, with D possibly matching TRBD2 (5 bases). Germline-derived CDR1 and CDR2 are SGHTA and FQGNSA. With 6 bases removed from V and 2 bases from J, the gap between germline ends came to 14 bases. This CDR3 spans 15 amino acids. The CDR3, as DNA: TGTGCCAGCAGGTACGGGAACCCTCCCTACAATGAGCAGTTCTTC. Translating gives CASRYGNPPYNEQFF.

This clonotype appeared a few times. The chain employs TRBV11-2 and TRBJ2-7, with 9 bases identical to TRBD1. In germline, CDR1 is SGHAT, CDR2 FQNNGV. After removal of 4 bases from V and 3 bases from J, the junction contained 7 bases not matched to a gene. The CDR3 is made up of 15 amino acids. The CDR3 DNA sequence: TGTGCCAGCAGCTCCCGGGACAGGGTTTACTACGAGCAGTACTTC. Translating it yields CASSSRDRVYYEQYF.

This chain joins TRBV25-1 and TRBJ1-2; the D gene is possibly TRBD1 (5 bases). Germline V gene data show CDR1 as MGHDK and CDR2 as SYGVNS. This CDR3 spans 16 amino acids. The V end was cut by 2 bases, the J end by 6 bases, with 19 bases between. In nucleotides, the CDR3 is TGTGCCAGCAGTGAAATGGGGGGGACGGAATATCATGGCTACACCTTC. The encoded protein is CASSEMGGTEYHGYTF.

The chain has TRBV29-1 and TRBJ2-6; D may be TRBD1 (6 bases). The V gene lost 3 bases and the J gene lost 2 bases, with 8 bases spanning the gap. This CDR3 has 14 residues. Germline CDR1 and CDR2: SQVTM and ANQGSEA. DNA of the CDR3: TGCAGCGTTGACGCAGGGGCTGGGGCCAACGTCCTGACTTTC. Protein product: CSVDAGAGANVLTF.

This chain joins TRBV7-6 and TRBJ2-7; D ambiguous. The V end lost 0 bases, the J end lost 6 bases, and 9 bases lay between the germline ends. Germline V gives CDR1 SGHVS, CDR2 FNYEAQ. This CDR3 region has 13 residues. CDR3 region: CASSLAPRFEQYF. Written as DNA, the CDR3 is TGTGCCAGCAGCTTAGCCCCTCGGTTCGAGCAGTACTTC.

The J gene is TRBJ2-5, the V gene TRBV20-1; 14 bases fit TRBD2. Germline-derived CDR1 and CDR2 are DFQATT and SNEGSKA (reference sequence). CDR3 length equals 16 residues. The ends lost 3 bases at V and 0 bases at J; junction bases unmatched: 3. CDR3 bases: TGCAGTGCTAGGACTAGCGGGAGGGCGCACCAAGAGACCCAGTACTTC. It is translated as CSARTSGRAHQETQYF.

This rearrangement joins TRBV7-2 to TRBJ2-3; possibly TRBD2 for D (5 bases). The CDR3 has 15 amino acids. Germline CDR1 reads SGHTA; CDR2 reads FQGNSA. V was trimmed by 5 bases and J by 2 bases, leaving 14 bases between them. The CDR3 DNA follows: TGTGCCAGCAGCCGCGCGAGGGAATCCACAGATACGCAGTATTTT. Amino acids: CASSRARESTDTQYF.

CDR3: CASRAGGRSYNEQFF. As DNA, the CDR3 is TGCGCCAGCAGGGCGGGGGGGCGATCCTACAATGAGCAGTTCTTC. This chain connects TRBV5-1 to TRBJ2-1; 9 nucleotides agree with TRBD2. This CDR3 has 15 amino acids. V trimming: 5 bases; J trimming: 1 base; junction bases outside the gene matches: 4. Per the germline V gene, CDR1 is SGHRS and CDR2 is YFSETQ.